This T cell receptor (beta chain) was observed in a study of human T cells and chemical hapten exposure. The wider study: The sensitizer, 2% DPC, was used on around 2 cm by around 2 cm of upper inner arm skin. Diphenylcyclopropenone was administered weekly to the scalp of patients throughout the roughly 25-week study. Study outcomes and limitations: No shift was seen in TCRs above 1 in 1000 frequency with DPC sensitization.

This CDR3 has 13 residues. Trimming left V 6 bases short and J 6 bases short, with 14 bases between. The time point was: patch test 1, 2 weeks after DPC sensitization. Treatment noted: therapeutic diphenylcyclopropenone sensitization with weekly scalp DPC. On this clonotype itself: Its antigen is currently unknown.

Via MiXCR, TCRdb re-called the RACE reads, giving one row per CDR3 protein. Of under 450,000 distinct CDR3 sequences in the sample, 4.8% were seen once. This specimen was whole blood, taken in connection with sensitization to the hapten diphenylcyclopropenone (DPC). The chain employs TRBV12-3 or TRBV12-4 and TRBJ1-1; unclear D gene. The source of this sequence is a woman between 45 and 65 years old with alopecia areata. Some clones in this sample may be carry-over from other donors' samples. DNA for the CDR3: TGTGCCAGCAGCTCCCAACCCCTACCTGAAGCTTTCTTT. Translating it yields CASSSQPLPEAFF.